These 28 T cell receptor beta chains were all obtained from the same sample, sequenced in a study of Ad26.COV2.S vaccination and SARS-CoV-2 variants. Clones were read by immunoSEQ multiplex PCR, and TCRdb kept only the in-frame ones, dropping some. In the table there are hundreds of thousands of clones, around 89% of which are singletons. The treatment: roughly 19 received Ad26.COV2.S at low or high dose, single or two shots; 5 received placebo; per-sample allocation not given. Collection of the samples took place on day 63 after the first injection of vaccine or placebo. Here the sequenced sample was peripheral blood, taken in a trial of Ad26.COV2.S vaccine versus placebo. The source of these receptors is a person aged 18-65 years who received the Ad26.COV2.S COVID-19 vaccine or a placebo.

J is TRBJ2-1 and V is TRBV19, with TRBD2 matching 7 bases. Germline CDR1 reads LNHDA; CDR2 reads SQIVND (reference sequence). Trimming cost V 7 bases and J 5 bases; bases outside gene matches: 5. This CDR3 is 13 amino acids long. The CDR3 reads CASTWDYNNEQFF. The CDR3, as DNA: TGTGCCAGTACCTGGGACTACAACAATGAGCAGTTCTTC.

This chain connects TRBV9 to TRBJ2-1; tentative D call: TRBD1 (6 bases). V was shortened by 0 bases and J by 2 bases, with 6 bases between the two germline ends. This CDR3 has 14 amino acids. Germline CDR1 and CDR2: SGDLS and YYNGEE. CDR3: CASSVGQAYNEQFF. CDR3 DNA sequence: TGTGCCAGCAGCGTAGGACAGGCCTACAATGAGCAGTTCTTC.

CDR3 residues: CASSRDRAKSEQYF. The CDR3 nucleotides are TGTGCCAGCTCACGGGACAGGGCCAAAAGCGAGCAGTACTTC. This rearrangement joins TRBV18 to TRBJ2-7; 9 bases map to TRBD1. Germline V gene lookup returns CDR1 KGHSH and CDR2 LQKENI. This CDR3 is built from 14 residues. V dropped 4 bases and J dropped 6; count of bases not matched to a gene: 7. Drawing the rest from reference TRBV18 and TRBJ2-7, the complete variable domain is NAGVMQNPRHLVRRRGQEARLRCSPMKGHSHVYWYRQLPEEGLKFMVYLQKENIIDESGMPKERFSAEFPKEGPSILRIQQVVRGDSAAYFCASSRDRAKSEQYFGPGTRLTVT.

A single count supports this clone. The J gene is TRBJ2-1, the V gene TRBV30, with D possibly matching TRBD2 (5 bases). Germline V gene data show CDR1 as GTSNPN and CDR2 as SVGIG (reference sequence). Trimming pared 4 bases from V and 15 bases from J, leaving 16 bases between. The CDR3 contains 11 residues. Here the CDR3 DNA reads TGTGCCTGGACTACACTAGGAATAACGTTCTTC. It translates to CAWTTLGITFF. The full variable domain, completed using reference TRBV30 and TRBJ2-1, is SQTIHQWPATLVQPVGSPLSLECTVEGTSNPNLYWYRQAAGRGLQLLFYSVGIGQISSEVPQNLSASRPQDRQFILSSKKLLLSDSGFYLCAWTTLGITFFGPGTRLTVL.

CDR3 bases: TGTGCCAGCAGTCAGTCGGAGATGGGGGAGCTGTTTTTT. It is translated as CASSQSEMGELFF. The chain joins TRBV6-6 to TRBJ2-2; no firm D call. Germline V lookup: CDR1 MNHNY, CDR2 SVGAGI (reference sequence). The CDR3 has 13 amino acids. With 5 bases removed from V and 8 bases from J, the gap between germline ends came to 12 bases.

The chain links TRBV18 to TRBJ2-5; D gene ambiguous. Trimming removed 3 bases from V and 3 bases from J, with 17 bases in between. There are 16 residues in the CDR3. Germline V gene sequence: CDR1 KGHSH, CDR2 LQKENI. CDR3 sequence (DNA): TGTGCCAGCTCACCGGGCCGACGGATACCAAAAGAGACCCAGTACTTC. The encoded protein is CASSPGRRIPKETQYF.

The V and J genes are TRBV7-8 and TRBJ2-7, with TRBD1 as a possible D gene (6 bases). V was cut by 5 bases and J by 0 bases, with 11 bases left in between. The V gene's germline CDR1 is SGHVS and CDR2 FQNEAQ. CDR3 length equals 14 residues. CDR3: CASSPRTASYEQYF. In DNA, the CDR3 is TGTGCCAGCAGCCCGCGGACAGCCTCCTACGAGCAGTACTTC.

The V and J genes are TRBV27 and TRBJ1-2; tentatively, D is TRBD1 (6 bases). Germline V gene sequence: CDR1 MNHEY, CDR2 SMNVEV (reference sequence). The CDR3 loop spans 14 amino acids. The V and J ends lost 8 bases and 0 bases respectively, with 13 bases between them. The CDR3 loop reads CASRGEGANYGYTF. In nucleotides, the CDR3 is TGTGCCAGCCGCGGGGAGGGGGCTAACTATGGCTACACCTTC.

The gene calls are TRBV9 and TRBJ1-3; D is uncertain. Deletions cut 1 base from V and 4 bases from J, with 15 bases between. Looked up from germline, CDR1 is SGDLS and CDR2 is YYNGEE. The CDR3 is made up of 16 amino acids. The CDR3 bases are TGTGCCAGCAGCGTATCACCCGCTGGGTCCGGAAACACCATATATTTT. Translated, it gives CASSVSPAGSGNTIYF. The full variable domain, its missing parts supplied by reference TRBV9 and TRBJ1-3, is DSGVTQTPKHLITATGQRVTLRCSPRSGDLSVYWYQQSLDQGLQFLIQYYNGEERAKGNILERFSAQQFPDLHSELNLSSLELGDSALYFCASSVSPAGSGNTIYFGEGSWLTVV.

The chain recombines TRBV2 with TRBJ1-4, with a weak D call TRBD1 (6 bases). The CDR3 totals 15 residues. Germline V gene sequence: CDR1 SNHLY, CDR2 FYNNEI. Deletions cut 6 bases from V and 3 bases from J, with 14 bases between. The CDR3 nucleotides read TGTGCCAGCAGCCCTATAGAGGGGGCTAATGAAAAACTGTTTTTT. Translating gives CASSPIEGANEKLFF.

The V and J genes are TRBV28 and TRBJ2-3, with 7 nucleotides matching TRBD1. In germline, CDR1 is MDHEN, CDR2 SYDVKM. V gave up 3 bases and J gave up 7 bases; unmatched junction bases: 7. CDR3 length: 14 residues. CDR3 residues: CASSFQGDYYTQYF. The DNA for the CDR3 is TGTGCCAGCAGTTTCCAGGGGGATTATTATACGCAGTATTTT.

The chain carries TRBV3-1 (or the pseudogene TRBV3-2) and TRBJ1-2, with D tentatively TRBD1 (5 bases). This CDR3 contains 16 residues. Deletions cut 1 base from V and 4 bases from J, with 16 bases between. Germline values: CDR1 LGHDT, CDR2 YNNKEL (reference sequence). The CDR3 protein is CASSQVPQGSSYGYTF. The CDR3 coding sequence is TGTGCCAGCAGCCAAGTGCCCCAGGGATCGAGCTATGGCTACACCTTC.

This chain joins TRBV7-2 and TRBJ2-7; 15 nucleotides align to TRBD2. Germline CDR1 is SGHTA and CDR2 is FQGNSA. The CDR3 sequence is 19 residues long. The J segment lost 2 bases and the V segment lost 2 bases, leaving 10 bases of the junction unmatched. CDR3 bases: TGTGCCAGCAGCTTAAGGACTAGCGGGGGGGCAGGGGACACCTACGAGCAGTACTTC. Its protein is CASSLRTSGGAGDTYEQYF. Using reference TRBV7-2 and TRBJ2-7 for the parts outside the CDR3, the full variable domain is GAGVSQSPSNKVTEKGKDVELRCDPISGHTALYWYRQSLGQGLEFLIYFQGNSAPDKSGLPSDRFSAERTGGSVSTLTIQRTQQEDSAVYLCASSLRTSGGAGDTYEQYFGPGTRLTVT.

As DNA, the CDR3 is TGTGCCAGCAGCTTGTCTCTCCGGTGGGGCCTCCGGGCTTACAATGAGCAGTTCTTC. This codes for CASSLSLRWGLRAYNEQFF. The rearrangement links TRBV7-9 to TRBJ2-1, with D perhaps TRBD1 (5 bases). The germline V gene encodes CDR1 SEHNR and CDR2 FQNEAQ (reference sequence). V gave up 3 bases and J gave up 4 bases, with 25 bases separating them. This CDR3 spans 19 amino acids. The full variable domain, rest sourced from reference TRBV7-9 and TRBJ2-1, is DTGVSQNPRHKITKRGQNVTFRCDPISEHNRLYWYRQTLGQGPEFLTYFQNEAQLEKSRLLSDRFSAERPKGSFSTLEIQRTEQGDSAMYLCASSLSLRWGLRAYNEQFFGPGTRLTVL.

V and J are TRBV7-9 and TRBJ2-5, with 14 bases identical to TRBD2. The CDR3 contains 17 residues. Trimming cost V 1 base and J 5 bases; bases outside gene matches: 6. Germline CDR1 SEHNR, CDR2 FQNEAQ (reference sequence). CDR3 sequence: CASSLGGLAGVRETQYF. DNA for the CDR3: TGTGCCAGCAGCTTAGGGGGACTAGCGGGAGTCCGCGAGACCCAGTACTTC.

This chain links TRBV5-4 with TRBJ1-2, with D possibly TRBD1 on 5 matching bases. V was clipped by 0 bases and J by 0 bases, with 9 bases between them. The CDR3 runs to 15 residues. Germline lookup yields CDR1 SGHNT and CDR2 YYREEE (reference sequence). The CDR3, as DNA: TGTGCCAGCAGCTTGGAGGGGCGCCCTAACTATGGCTACACCTTC. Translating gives CASSLEGRPNYGYTF.

The CDR3 protein is CASSQDPVTNTDTQYF. In DNA, the CDR3 is TGTGCCAGCAGCCAAGATCCCGTGACGAACACAGATACGCAGTATTTT. The V call is TRBV3-1 (or the pseudogene TRBV3-2), the J call TRBJ2-3; D gene ambiguous. V gave up 0 bases and J gave up 2 bases, with 12 bases separating them. Germline loops: CDR1 LGHDT, CDR2 YNNKEL (reference sequence). This CDR3 has 16 amino acids.

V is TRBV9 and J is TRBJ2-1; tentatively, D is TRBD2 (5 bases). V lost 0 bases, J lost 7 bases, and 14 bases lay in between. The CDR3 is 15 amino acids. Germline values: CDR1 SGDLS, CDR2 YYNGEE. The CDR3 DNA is TGTGCCAGCAGCGTAGCTCCGGGAATCGGGAATGAGCAGTTCTTC. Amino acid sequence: CASSVAPGIGNEQFF. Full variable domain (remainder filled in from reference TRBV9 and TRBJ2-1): DSGVTQTPKHLITATGQRVTLRCSPRSGDLSVYWYQQSLDQGLQFLIQYYNGEERAKGNILERFSAQQFPDLHSELNLSSLELGDSALYFCASSVAPGIGNEQFFGPGTRLTVL.

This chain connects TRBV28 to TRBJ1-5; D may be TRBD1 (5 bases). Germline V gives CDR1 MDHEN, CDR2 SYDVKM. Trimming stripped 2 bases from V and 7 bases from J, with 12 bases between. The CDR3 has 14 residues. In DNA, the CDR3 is TGTGCCAGCAGTTTAGGGGGAGGGGAACAGCCCCAGCATTTT. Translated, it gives CASSLGGGEQPQHF.

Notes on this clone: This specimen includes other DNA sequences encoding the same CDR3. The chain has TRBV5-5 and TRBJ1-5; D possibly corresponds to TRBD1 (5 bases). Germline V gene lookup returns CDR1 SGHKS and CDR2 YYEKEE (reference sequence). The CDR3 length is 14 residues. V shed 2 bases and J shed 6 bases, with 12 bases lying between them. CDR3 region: CASSFYGASQPQHF. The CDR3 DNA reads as TGTGCCAGCAGCTTTTACGGGGCTTCTCAGCCCCAGCATTTT.

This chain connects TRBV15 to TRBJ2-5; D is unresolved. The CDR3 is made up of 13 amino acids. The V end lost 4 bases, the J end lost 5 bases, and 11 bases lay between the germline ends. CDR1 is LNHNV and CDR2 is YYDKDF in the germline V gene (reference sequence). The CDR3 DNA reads TGTGCCACCAGCACCCGTTTTCTGGAGACCCAGTACTTC. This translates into CATSTRFLETQYF.

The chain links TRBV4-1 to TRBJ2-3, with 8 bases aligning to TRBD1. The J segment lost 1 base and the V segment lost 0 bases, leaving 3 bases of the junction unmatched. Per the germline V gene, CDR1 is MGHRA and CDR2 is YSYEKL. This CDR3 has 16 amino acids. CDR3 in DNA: TGCGCCAGCAGCCAAGAAGTGACAGGGGGCACAGATACGCAGTATTTT. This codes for CASSQEVTGGTDTQYF.

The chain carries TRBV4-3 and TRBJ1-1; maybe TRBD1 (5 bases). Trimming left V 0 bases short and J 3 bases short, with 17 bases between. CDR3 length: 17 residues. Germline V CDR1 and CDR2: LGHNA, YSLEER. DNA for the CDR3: TGCGCCAGCAGCCAAGACCCAGGGAGGCTTGGGGACACTGAAGCTTTCTTT. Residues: CASSQDPGRLGDTEAFF.

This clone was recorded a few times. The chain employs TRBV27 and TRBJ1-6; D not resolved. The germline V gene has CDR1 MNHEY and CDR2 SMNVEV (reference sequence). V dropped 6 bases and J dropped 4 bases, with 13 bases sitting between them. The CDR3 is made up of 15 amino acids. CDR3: CASSPRRTYNSPLHF. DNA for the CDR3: TGTGCCAGCAGCCCCCGACGGACTTATAATTCACCCCTCCACTTT.

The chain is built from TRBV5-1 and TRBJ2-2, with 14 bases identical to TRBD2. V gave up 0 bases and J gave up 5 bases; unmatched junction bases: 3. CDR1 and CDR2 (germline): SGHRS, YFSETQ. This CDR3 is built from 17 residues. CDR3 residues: CASSLGLAGGPTGELFF. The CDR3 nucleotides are TGCGCCAGCAGCTTGGGACTAGCGGGAGGGCCTACCGGGGAGCTGTTTTTT. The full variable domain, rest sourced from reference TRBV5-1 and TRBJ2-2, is KAGVTQTPRYLIKTRGQQVTLSCSPISGHRSVSWYQQTPGQGLQFLFEYFSETQRNKGNFPGRFSGRQFSNSRSEMNVSTLELGDSALYLCASSLGLAGGPTGELFFGEGSRLTVL.

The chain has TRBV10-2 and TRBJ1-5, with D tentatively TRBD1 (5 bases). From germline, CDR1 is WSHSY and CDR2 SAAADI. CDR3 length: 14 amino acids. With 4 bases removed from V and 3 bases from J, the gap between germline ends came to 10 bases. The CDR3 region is CASSVDTNNQPQHF. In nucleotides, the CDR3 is TGCGCCAGCAGTGTGGACACAAACAATCAGCCCCAGCATTTT.

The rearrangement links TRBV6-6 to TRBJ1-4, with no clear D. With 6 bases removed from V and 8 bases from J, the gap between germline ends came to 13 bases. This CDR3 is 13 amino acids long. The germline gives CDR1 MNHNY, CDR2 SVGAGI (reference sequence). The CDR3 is CASSFDKGEKLFF. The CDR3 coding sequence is TGTGCCAGCAGCTTCGACAAAGGCGAAAAACTGTTTTTT.

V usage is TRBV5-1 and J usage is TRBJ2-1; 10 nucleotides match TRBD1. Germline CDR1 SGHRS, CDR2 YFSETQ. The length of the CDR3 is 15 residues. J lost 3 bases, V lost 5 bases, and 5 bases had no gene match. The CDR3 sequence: CASSPGTGVYNEQFF. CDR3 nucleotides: TGCGCCAGCAGTCCCGGGACAGGGGTCTACAATGAGCAGTTCTTC.